The T cell receptor beta chain described here comes from a study of T cell changes during pregnancy in multiple sclerosis. Germline V gene data show CDR1 as LNHDA and CDR2 as SQIVND (reference sequence). The CDR3 loop spans 14 amino acids. Trimming took 4 bases from V and 5 from J, leaving 14 bases between them. Only in-frame clones appear in the TCRdb table, and some are missing; sequencing was by immunoSEQ multiplex PCR. The table includes 65,000 to 95,000 clones, 94% detected once. This receptor was taken from a female donor in good health, enrolled as a control in a pregnancy study. The material sequenced was peripheral blood, taken in the second trimester of pregnancy. This chain uses TRBV19 with TRBJ1-1; D may be TRBD1 (5 bases). The CDR3 DNA sequence: TGTGCCAGTAGTACGGACAAAGGACCAACTGAAGCTTTCTTT. It codes for CASSTDKGPTEAFF.